The 24 T cell receptor beta chains reported below all come from one sample, sequenced in a study of blood T cell repertoires in COVID-19. This table comes from immunoSEQ multiplex PCR, and its TCRdb copy is limited to in-frame clones, with some not included. The profile shows approximately 320,000 clones, approximately 89% of them singletons. Specimen: peripheral blood. All receptors derive from a woman in her thirties with COVID-19, enrolled during active disease.

The chain combines TRBV5-4 with TRBJ1-2; 7 positions agree with TRBD1. Germline V gives CDR1 SGHNT, CDR2 YYREEE (reference sequence). V shed 5 bases, J shed 2 bases, and the junction held 6 bases outside the gene matches. The CDR3 totals 14 residues. The CDR3 is CASRVLGQNYGYTF. The DNA for the CDR3 is TGTGCCAGCAGGGTTCTGGGACAGAACTATGGCTACACCTTC.

The chain combines TRBV19 with TRBJ1-1; D is perhaps TRBD1 (5 bases). The CDR3 spans 13 residues. CDR1 and CDR2 (germline): LNHDA, SQIVND (reference sequence). Between the trimmed V and J ends, which lost 4 bases and 3 bases, there was a span of 9 bases. CDR3 nucleotide sequence: TGTGCCAGTAGTAGGTCCAGGGACACTGAAGCTTTCTTT. As protein: CASSRSRDTEAFF. The full variable domain, rest sourced from reference TRBV19 and TRBJ1-1, is DGGITQSPKYLFRKEGQNVTLSCEQNLNHDAMYWYRQDPGQGLRLIYYSQIVNDFQKGDIAEGYSVSREKKESFPLTVTSAQKNPTAFYLCASSRSRDTEAFFGQGTRLTVV.

The rearrangement uses TRBV5-1 and TRBJ2-7, with TRBD1 matching 7 bases. CDR1 is SGHRS, CDR2 YFSETQ, per germline. V shed 4 bases, J shed 2 bases, and the junction held 6 bases outside the gene matches. The CDR3 runs 14 residues. The DNA of the CDR3 is TGCGCCAGCAGCATGAACAGGGGACCCTACGAGCAGTACTTC. Amino acid sequence: CASSMNRGPYEQYF. Using reference TRBV5-1 and TRBJ2-7 for the parts outside the CDR3, the full variable domain is KAGVTQTPRYLIKTRGQQVTLSCSPISGHRSVSWYQQTPGQGLQFLFEYFSETQRNKGNFPGRFSGRQFSNSRSEMNVSTLELGDSALYLCASSMNRGPYEQYFGPGTRLTVT.

The chain couples TRBV9 to TRBJ2-1; a weak D match, TRBD2 (6 bases). CDR3 size: 16 residues. V was shortened by 0 bases and J by 3 bases, with 13 bases between the two germline ends. CDR1 is SGDLS and CDR2 is YYNGEE in the germline V gene. CDR3 in amino acids: CASSVDVGGDYNEQFF. The CDR3 DNA reads TGTGCCAGCAGCGTAGACGTGGGCGGGGACTACAATGAGCAGTTCTTC. The whole variable domain, remainder taken from reference TRBV9 and TRBJ2-1, is DSGVTQTPKHLITATGQRVTLRCSPRSGDLSVYWYQQSLDQGLQFLIQYYNGEERAKGNILERFSAQQFPDLHSELNLSSLELGDSALYFCASSVDVGGDYNEQFFGPGTRLTVL.

This clone showed up just once. This sample includes further DNA sequences coding for the same CDR3. The J gene is TRBJ1-2, the V gene TRBV7-9; D gene ambiguous. V was clipped by 1 base and J by 5 bases, with 8 bases between them. The CDR3 has 13 amino acids. From germline, CDR1 is SEHNR and CDR2 FQNEAQ (reference sequence). CDR3 DNA: TGTGCCAGCAGCTTAGGTGCAGGATATGGCTACACCTTC. It translates to CASSLGAGYGYTF.

This clone was found once. V gene TRBV7-2 combines with J gene TRBJ2-1; 7 positions agree with TRBD2. The germline V gene encodes CDR1 SGHTA and CDR2 FQGNSA. CDR3 size: 19 residues. V dropped 5 bases and J dropped 1; count of bases not matched to a gene: 17. The DNA of the CDR3 is TGTGCCAGCAGCCTTTGGGGGAGGGAGGATCTTGCGTCCTACAATGAGCAGTTCTTC. As protein: CASSLWGREDLASYNEQFF.

V gene TRBV11-3 combines with J gene TRBJ2-2; D is uncertain. The CDR3 sequence is 15 residues long. Germline-derived CDR1 and CDR2 are SGHNT and YENEEA. Trimming pared 2 bases from V and 7 bases from J, leaving 14 bases between. The CDR3 is CASSLPPGGGGELFF. The CDR3 DNA reads TGTGCCAGCAGCTTACCCCCTGGCGGCGGCGGGGAGCTGTTTTTT.

This chain connects TRBV9 to TRBJ2-1; 8 bases are a match to TRBD2. Trimming cost V 6 bases and J 0 bases; bases outside gene matches: 5. Germline V gives CDR1 SGDLS, CDR2 YYNGEE. The length of the CDR3 is 15 residues. The CDR3 DNA is TGTGCCAGCACCTTAGCGGGGAGCTCCTACAATGAGCAGTTCTTC. Its translation: CASTLAGSSYNEQFF.

V usage is TRBV13 and J usage is TRBJ1-6, with D hard to call. The CDR3 loop spans 15 amino acids. Trimming took 3 bases from V and 9 from J, leaving 15 bases between them. Looked up from germline, CDR1 is PRHDT and CDR2 is FYEKMQ (reference sequence). This chain's CDR3 is CASSFATSGASPLHF. The DNA for the CDR3 is TGTGCCAGCAGCTTCGCCACCTCAGGCGCTTCACCCCTCCACTTT.

The CDR3 reads CASSLAARGSYNEQFF. Here the CDR3 DNA reads TGTGCCAGCAGCTTAGCCGCTCGCGGGTCCTACAATGAGCAGTTCTTC. The V gene is TRBV7-6, the J gene TRBJ2-1, with D possibly TRBD2 on 5 matching bases. CDR3 length: 16 amino acids. Germline CDR1 SGHVS, CDR2 FNYEAQ. Trimming took 0 bases from V and 1 from J, leaving 10 bases between them.

V gene TRBV11-1 combines with J gene TRBJ1-6; 10 nucleotides match TRBD1. Germline CDR1 is SGHAT and CDR2 is FQDESV (reference sequence). With 4 bases clipped from V and 9 bases from J, the junction kept 3 bases outside the gene matches. This CDR3 is 14 amino acids long. Written as DNA, the CDR3 is TGTGCCAGCAGCTCCGGGACAGGGGCTTCACCCCTCCACTTT. Amino acids: CASSSGTGASPLHF.

The V gene is TRBV11-2, the J gene TRBJ2-2, with D hard to call. This CDR3 has 15 amino acids. Germline CDR1 reads SGHAT; CDR2 reads FQNNGV. The V end was cut by 5 bases, the J end by 5 bases, with 15 bases between. DNA of the CDR3: TGTGCCAGCAGCGCCCTAAAGGAGCCTACCGGGGAGCTGTTTTTT. Encoded protein: CASSALKEPTGELFF.

V and J are TRBV19 and TRBJ1-1, with 7 bases fitting TRBD1. With V trimmed by 4 bases and J by 3 bases, 8 bases remained unmatched. This CDR3 has 15 residues. Looked up from germline, CDR1 is LNHDA and CDR2 is SQIVND (reference sequence). This CDR3 reads CASSSLDRVHTEAFF. The DNA for the CDR3 is TGTGCCAGTAGTAGCCTCGACAGGGTTCACACTGAAGCTTTCTTT.

The J gene is TRBJ1-1, the V gene TRBV18, with 8 bases matching TRBD1. CDR1 and CDR2 (germline): KGHSH, LQKENI. The length of the CDR3 is 13 residues. J gave up 4 bases and V 6 bases, and 4 bases lay outside the gene matches. CDR3: CASSTTGGTEAFF. CDR3 sequence (DNA): TGTGCCAGCTCGACAACAGGGGGCACTGAAGCTTTCTTT.

The CDR3 coding sequence is TGCAGCGTTGAAGATCGGGGGGTTCGTGGGGACACCATATATTTT. Translated, it gives CSVEDRGVRGDTIYF. V is TRBV29-1 and J is TRBJ1-3, with D perhaps matching TRBD1 (5 bases). Germline loops: CDR1 SQVTM, CDR2 ANQGSEA. There are 15 residues in the CDR3. The V end lost 0 bases, the J end lost 8 bases, and 17 bases lay between the germline ends.

This chain uses TRBV2 with TRBJ1-2, with 8 bases lining up with TRBD1. V trimming: 3 bases; J trimming: 6 bases; junction bases outside the gene matches: 12. The CDR3 totals 16 residues. Germline CDR1 and CDR2: SNHLY and FYNNEI. CDR3 DNA: TGTGCCAGCAGTGATATCCCCGGTGCGGGACAGGATGGCTACACCTTC. Its translation: CASSDIPGAGQDGYTF.

V and J are TRBV28 and TRBJ1-5; D is unclear. CDR3 size: 12 residues. The V end lost 4 bases, the J end lost 7 bases, and 8 bases lay between the germline ends. Germline lookup yields CDR1 MDHEN and CDR2 SYDVKM. As DNA, the CDR3 is TGTGCCAGCAGTTCTAGGAGGCAGCCCCAGCATTTT. Translating gives CASSSRRQPQHF.

The chain couples TRBV5-4 to TRBJ2-5; 8 positions match TRBD2. The junction had 6 bases not matched to a gene; V was cut back by 1 base and J by 4 bases. From germline, CDR1 is SGHNT and CDR2 YYREEE (reference sequence). The CDR3 is 15 amino acids. CDR3 in amino acids: CASSLTAGEGETQYF. CDR3 DNA: TGTGCCAGCAGCTTGACAGCGGGGGAAGGAGAGACCCAGTACTTC.

A remark on this clone: One end of the junction is discordant with germline, which a read error may explain. The J gene is TRBJ1-6, the V gene TRBV28, with 7 bases identical to TRBD1. The germline V gene encodes CDR1 MDHEN and CDR2 SYDVKM. The CDR3 sequence is 19 residues long. As DNA, the CDR3 is TGTGCCAGTAGTTTGGGCTGGCCTCGCGGACAGGCTGGGCCGTCACCCCTCCACTTT. It yields the protein CASSLGWPRGQAGPSPLHF. Full variable domain (missing parts from reference TRBV28 and TRBJ1-6): DVKVTQSSRYLVKRTGEKVFLECVQDMDHENMFWYRQDPGLGLRLIYFSYDVKMKEKGDIPEGYSVSREKKERFSLILESASTNQTSMYLCASSLGWPRGQAGPSPLHFGNGTRLTVT.

The rearrangement joins TRBV6-1 to TRBJ2-7; 11 nucleotides agree with TRBD1. The germline V gene encodes CDR1 MNHNS and CDR2 SASEGT. V dropped 5 bases and J dropped 2; count of bases not matched to a gene: 2. The CDR3 has 14 amino acids. In nucleotides, the CDR3 is TGTGCCAGCAGTTCGGACAGGGGGCCCTACGAGCAGTACTTC. This translates into CASSSDRGPYEQYF.

The V and J genes are TRBV5-1 and TRBJ1-2; D uncertain. The germline V and J ends were trimmed by 6 bases and 4 bases, with 7 bases remaining between them. Per germline, CDR1 SGHRS and CDR2 YFSETQ. The length of the CDR3 is 11 residues. The CDR3 coding sequence is TGCGCCAGCACAGGAGGCTATGGCTACACCTTC. Its protein product is CASTGGYGYTF.

The chain links TRBV28 to TRBJ2-2; D is perhaps TRBD1 (6 bases). This CDR3 region has 17 residues. Germline lookup yields CDR1 MDHEN and CDR2 SYDVKM. Trimming took off 8 bases at V and 3 bases at J, with 22 bases between the two ends. CDR3 residues: CASRPNRDLVDTGELFF. The DNA of the CDR3 is TGTGCCAGCCGACCTAACAGGGACCTCGTGGACACCGGGGAGCTGTTTTTT.

The chain joins TRBV2 to TRBJ2-3; D uncertain. CDR1 and CDR2 from the germline V gene are SNHLY and FYNNEI. V dropped 5 bases and J dropped 4 bases, with 13 bases sitting between them. The length of the CDR3 is 14 residues. CDR3 in DNA: TGTGCCAGCAGTCGTGTGAGTGTCTCAGATACGCAGTATTTT. Residues: CASSRVSVSDTQYF.

V gene TRBV11-2 combines with J gene TRBJ2-2; 8 nucleotides match TRBD2. Germline V CDR1 and CDR2: SGHAT, FQNNGV. The CDR3 covers 16 residues. V was clipped by 5 bases and J by 6 bases; unmatched bases: 11. CDR3 protein: CASSPPHRGGAGELFF. CDR3 nucleotides: TGTGCCAGCAGCCCCCCTCACCGGGGGGGCGCCGGGGAGCTGTTTTTT.